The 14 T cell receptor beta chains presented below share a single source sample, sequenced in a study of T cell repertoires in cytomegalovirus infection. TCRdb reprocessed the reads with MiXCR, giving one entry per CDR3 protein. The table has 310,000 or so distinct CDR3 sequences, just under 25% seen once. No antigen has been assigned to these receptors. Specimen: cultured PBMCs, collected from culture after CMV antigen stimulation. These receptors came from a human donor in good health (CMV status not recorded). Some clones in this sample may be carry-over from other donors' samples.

CDR3: CASQRGRNEKLFF. The CDR3, as DNA: TGTGCCAGCCAGAGGGGGCGTAATGAAAAACTGTTTTTT. The chain recombines TRBV28 with TRBJ1-4; TRBD1 matches 7 bases. CDR1 and CDR2 (germline): MDHEN, SYDVKM. The V segment lost 8 bases and the J segment 4 bases; nucleotides outside the gene matches: 4. The CDR3 has 13 residues.

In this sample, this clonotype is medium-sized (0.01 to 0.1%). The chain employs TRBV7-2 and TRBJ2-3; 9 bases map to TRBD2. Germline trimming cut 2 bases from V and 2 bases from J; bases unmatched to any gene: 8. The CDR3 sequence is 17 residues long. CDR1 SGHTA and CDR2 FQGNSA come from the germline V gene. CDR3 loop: CASSLPLTSGNTDTQYF. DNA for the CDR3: TGTGCCAGCAGCTTACCCCTGACTAGCGGAAACACAGATACGCAGTATTTT. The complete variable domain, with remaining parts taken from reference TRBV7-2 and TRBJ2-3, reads GAGVSQSPSNKVTEKGKDVELRCDPISGHTALYWYRQSLGQGLEFLIYFQGNSAPDKSGLPSDRFSAERTGGSVSTLTIQRTQQEDSAVYLCASSLPLTSGNTDTQYFGPGTRLTVL.

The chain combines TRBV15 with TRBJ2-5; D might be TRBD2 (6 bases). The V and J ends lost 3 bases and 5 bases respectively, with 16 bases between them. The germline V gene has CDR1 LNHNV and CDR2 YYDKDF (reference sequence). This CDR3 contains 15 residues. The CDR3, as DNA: TGTGCCACCAGCAGTTTGGGGGAGGCGGGGGAGACCCAGTACTTC. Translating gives CATSSLGEAGETQYF.

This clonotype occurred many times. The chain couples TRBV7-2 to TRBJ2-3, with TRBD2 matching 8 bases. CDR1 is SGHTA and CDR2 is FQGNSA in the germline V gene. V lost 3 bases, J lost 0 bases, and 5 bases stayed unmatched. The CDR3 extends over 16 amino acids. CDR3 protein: CASSLGGRTSTDTQYF. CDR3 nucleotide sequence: TGTGCCAGCAGCTTGGGCGGGAGGACTAGCACAGATACGCAGTATTTT.

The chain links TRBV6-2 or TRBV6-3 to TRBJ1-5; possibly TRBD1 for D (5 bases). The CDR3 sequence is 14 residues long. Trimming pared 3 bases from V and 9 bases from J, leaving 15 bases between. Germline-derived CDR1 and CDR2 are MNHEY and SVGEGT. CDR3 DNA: TGTGCCAGCAGTTATGTCAGGGCCCCCAGGCCCCAGCATTTT. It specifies CASSYVRAPRPQHF.

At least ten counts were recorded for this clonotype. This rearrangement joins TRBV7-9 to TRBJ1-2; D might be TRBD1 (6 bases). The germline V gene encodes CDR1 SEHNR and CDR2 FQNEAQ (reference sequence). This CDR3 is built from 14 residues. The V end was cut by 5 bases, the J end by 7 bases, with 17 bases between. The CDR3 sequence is CASSGHRDVSGYTF. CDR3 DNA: TGTGCCAGCAGCGGACACAGGGATGTCTCTGGCTACACCTTC.

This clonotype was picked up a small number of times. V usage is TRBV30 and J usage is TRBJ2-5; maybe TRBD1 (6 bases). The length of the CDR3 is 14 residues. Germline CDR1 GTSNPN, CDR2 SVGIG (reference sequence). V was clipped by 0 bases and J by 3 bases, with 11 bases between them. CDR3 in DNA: TGTGCCTGGAGTGTATTCGGACAGAAAGAGACCCAGTACTTC. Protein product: CAWSVFGQKETQYF.

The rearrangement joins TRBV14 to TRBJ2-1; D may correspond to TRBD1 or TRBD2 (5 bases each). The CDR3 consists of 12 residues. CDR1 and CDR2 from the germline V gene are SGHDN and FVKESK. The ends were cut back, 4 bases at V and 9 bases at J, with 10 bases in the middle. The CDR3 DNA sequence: TGTGCCAGCAGCCCAACCGGGACTGAGCAGTTCTTC. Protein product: CASSPTGTEQFF.

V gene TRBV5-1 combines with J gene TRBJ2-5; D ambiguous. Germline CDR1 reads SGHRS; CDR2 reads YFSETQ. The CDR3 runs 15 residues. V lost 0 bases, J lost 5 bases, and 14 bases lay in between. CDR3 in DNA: TGCGCCAGCAGCTTGGGGCCACTGACTGCGGAGACCCAGTACTTC. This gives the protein CASSLGPLTAETQYF.

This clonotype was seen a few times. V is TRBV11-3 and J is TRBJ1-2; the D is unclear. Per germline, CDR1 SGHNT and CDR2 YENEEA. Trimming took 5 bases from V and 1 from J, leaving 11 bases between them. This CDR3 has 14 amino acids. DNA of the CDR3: TGTGCCAGCAGCCCCGGTGGCCATAACTATGGCTACACCTTC. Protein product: CASSPGGHNYGYTF.

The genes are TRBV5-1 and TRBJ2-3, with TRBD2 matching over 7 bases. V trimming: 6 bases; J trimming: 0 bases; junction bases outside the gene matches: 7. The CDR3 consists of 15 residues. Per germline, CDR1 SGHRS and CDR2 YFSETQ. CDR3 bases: TGCGCCAGCACCGCGGGAGACCGTAGCACAGATACGCAGTATTTT. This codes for CASTAGDRSTDTQYF.

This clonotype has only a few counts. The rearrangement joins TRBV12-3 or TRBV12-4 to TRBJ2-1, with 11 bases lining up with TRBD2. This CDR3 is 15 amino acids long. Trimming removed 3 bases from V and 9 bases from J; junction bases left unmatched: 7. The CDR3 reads CASSFSGRATGEQFF. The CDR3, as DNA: TGTGCCAGCAGTTTTAGCGGGAGGGCCACGGGTGAGCAGTTCTTC.

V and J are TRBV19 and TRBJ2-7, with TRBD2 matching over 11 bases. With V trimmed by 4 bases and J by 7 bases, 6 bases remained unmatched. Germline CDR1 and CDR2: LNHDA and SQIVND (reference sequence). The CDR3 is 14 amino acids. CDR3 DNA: TGTGCCAGTAGTACAGCTAGCGGGAGGTCGGAGCAGTACTTC. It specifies CASSTASGRSEQYF.

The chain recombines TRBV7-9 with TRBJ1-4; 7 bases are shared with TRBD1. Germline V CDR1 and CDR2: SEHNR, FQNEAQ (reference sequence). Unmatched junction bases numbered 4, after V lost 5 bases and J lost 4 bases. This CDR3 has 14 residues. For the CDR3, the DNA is TGTGCCAGCAGCCAACAGGGGAATAATGAAAAACTGTTTTTT. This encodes CASSQQGNNEKLFF.